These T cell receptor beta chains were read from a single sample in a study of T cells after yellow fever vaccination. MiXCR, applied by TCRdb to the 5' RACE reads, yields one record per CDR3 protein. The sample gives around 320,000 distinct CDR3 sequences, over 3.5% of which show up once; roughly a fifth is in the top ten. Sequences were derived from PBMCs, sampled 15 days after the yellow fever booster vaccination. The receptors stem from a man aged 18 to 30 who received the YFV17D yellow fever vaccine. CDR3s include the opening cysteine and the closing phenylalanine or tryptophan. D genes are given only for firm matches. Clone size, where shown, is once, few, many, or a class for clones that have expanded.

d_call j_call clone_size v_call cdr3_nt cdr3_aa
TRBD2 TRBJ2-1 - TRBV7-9 TGTGCCAGCAGCCCTAGCGGGGGGGCGGGTGAGCAGTTCTTC CASSPSGGAGEQFF
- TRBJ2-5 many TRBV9 TGTGCCAGCAGCCCCCACCTCAGCGGGTTTAAGGAGACCCAGTACTTC CASSPHLSGFKETQYF
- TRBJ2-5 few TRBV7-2 TGTGCCAGCAGCTGGGGGGGCCACCAAGAGACCCAGTACTTC CASSWGGHQETQYF
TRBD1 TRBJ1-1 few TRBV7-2 TGTGCCAGCAGCGTGACAGGGTATGATGAAGCTTTCTTT CASSVTGYDEAFF
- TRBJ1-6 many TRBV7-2 TGTGCCAGCAGCTTAGGGCAGGGGAAGGGCTCCTATAATTCACCCCTCCACTTT CASSLGQGKGSYNSPLHF
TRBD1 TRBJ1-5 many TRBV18 TGTGCCAGCTCACGAATACAGGGGGAAGGTCAGCCCCAGCATTTT CASSRIQGEGQPQHF
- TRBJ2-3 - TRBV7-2 TGTGCCAGCCGAGAACTACCCAGCACAGATACGCAGTATTTT CASRELPSTDTQYF
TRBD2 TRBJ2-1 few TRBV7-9 TGTGCCAGCAGCTTAGCCGCGGGACTAGCGGGGGAGCAGTTCTTC CASSLAAGLAGEQFF
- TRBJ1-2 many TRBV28 TGTGCCAGCAGATATATGGGGACACTTTATGGCTACACCTTC CASRYMGTLYGYTF
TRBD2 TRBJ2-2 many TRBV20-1 TGCAGTGCTAGAGATCGCCTAGCGGGGATAAGCACCGGGGAGCTGTTTTTT CSARDRLAGISTGELFF
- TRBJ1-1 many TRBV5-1 TGCGCCAGCAGCTCCGGGACTGGGGCTTTGAACACTGAAGCTTTCTTT CASSSGTGALNTEAFF
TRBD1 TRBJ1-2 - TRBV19 TGTGCCAGTAGTCCCCGGACAGGGGGCGTCTATGGCTACACCTTC CASSPRTGGVYGYTF
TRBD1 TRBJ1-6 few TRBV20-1 TGCAGTGCTAGAGACGGAAGACAGGGATCAAATTCACCCCTCCACTTT CSARDGRQGSNSPLHF
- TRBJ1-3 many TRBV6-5 TGTGCCAGCACCCTGGGACCGTTCTCTGGAAACACCATATATTTT CASTLGPFSGNTIYF
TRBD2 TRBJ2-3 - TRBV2 TGTGCCACCTCCCTTGATCTAGCGGGGGCGGGAGATACGCAGTATTTT CATSLDLAGAGDTQYF
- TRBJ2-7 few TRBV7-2 TGTGCCAGCAGCCCCCGGGAACAGCTAGTAATCTCCTACGAGCAGTACTTC CASSPREQLVISYEQYF